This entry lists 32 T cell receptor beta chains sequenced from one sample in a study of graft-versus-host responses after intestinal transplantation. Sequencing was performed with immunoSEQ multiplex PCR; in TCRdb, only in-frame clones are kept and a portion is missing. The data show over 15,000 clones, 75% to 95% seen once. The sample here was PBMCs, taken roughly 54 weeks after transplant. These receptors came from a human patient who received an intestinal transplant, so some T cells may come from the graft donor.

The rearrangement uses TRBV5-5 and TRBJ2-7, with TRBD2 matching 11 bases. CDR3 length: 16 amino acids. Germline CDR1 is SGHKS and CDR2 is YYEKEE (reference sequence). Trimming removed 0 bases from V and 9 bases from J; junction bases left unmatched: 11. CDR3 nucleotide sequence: TGTGCCAGCAGCTTGGTTATAGCGGGAGGGCTAGCGTCGCAGTACTTC. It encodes CASSLVIAGGLASQYF.

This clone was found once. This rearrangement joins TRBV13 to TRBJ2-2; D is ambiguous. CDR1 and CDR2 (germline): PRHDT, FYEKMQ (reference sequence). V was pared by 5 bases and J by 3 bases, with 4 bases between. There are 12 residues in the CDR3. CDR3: CASSHYTGELFF. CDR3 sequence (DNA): TGTGCCAGCAGCCACTACACCGGGGAGCTGTTTTTT.

The CDR3 region has the DNA TGTGCCAGCAGCTTGGGGAGGGTGAACACTGAAGCTTTCTTT. Translating gives CASSLGRVNTEAFF. The chain carries TRBV28 and TRBJ1-1; D call uncertain. The germline V and J ends were trimmed by 6 bases and 0 bases, with 11 bases remaining between them. Germline assignment: CDR1 MDHEN and CDR2 SYDVKM. CDR3 size: 14 residues.

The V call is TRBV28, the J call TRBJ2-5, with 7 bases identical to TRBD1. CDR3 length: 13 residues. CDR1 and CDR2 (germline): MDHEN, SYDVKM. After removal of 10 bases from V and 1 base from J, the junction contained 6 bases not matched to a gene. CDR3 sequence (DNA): TGTGCCACCCAAGGGACAGTCCAAGAGACCCAGTACTTC. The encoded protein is CATQGTVQETQYF.

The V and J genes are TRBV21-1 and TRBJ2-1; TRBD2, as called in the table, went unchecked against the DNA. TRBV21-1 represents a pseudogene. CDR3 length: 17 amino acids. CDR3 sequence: CASSTIKGTISYNEQFF. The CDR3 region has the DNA TGTGCCAGCAGCACGATAAAGGGGACTATCTCCTACAATGAGCAGTTCTTC.

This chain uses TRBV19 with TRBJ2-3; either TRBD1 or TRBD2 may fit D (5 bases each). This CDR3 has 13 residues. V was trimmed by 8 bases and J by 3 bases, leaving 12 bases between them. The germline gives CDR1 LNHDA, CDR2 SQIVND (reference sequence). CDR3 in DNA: TGTGCCAGTGCTTGGGACGGTACAGATACGCAGTATTTT. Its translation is CASAWDGTDTQYF.

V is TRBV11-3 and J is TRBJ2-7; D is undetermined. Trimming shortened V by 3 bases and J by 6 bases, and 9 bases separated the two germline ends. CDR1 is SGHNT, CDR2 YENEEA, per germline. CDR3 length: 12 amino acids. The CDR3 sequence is CASSFPRGEQYF. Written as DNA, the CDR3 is TGTGCCAGCAGCTTTCCGCGTGGCGAGCAGTACTTC. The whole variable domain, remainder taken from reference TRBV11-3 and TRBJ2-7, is EAGVVQSPRYKIIEKKQPVAFWCNPISGHNTLYWYLQNLGQGPELLIRYENEEAVDDSQLPKDRFSAERLKGVDSTLKIQPAELGDSAVYLCASSFPRGEQYFGPGTRLTVT.

DNA of the CDR3: TGTGCCAGCAGTCTAGCACCAGTCGAAAATGAGCAGTTCTTC. Amino acids: CASSLAPVENEQFF. The gene calls are TRBV6-5 and TRBJ2-1; TRBD2 might be the D (5 bases). This CDR3 contains 14 residues. CDR1 and CDR2 from the germline V gene are MNHEY and SVGAGI. The germline V and J ends were trimmed by 5 bases and 7 bases, with 15 bases remaining between them.

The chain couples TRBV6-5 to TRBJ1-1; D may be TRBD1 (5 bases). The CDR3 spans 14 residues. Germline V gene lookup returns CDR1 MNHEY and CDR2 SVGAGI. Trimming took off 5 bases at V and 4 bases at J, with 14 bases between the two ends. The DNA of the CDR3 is TGTGCCAGCAGTCGAGGAGGGGTAGCCACTGAAGCTTTCTTT. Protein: CASSRGGVATEAFF.

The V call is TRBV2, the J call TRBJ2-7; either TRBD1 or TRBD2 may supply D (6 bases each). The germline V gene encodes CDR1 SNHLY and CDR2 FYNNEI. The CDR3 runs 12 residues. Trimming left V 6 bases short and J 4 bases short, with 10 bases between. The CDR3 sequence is CASRGGPYEQYF. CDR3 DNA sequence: TGTGCCAGCAGGGGGGGCCCGTACGAGCAGTACTTC. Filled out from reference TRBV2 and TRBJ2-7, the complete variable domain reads EPEVTQTPSHQVTQMGQEVILRCVPISNHLYFYWYRQILGQKVEFLVSFYNNEISEKSEIFDDQFSVERPDGSNFTLKIRSTKLEDSAMYFCASRGGPYEQYFGPGTRLTVT.

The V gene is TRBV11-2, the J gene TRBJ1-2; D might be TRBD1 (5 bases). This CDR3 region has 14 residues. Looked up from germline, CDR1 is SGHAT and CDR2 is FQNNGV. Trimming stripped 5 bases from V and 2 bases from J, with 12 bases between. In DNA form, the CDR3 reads TGTGCCAGCAGCCAGACCGGGACGAACTATGGCTACACCTTC. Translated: CASSQTGTNYGYTF.

This CDR3 reads CASGDRGRGDTQYF. CDR3 in DNA: TGCGCCAGCGGGGACAGGGGGCGCGGAGATACGCAGTATTTT. This chain connects TRBV10-2 to TRBJ2-3, with TRBD1 identical over 12 bases. V was clipped by 8 bases and J by 5 bases; unmatched bases: 5. The CDR3 runs 14 residues. Germline CDR1 reads WSHSY; CDR2 reads SAAADI.

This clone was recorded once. The CDR3 reads CASSYDRLNTEAFF. Written as DNA, the CDR3 is TGTGCCAGCAGTTACGACAGACTGAACACTGAAGCTTTCTTT. This chain links TRBV6-5 with TRBJ1-1; possibly TRBD1 for D (5 bases). V was pared by 2 bases and J by 0 bases, with 7 bases between. The CDR3 is 14 residues long. Germline V gene sequence: CDR1 MNHEY, CDR2 SVGAGI.

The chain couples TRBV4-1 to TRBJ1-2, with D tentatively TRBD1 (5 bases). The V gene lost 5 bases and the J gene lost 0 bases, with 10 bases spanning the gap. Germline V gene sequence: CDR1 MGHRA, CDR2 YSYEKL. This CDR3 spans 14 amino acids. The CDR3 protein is CASSTGASNYGYTF. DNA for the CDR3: TGCGCCAGCAGCACAGGCGCCTCTAACTATGGCTACACCTTC.

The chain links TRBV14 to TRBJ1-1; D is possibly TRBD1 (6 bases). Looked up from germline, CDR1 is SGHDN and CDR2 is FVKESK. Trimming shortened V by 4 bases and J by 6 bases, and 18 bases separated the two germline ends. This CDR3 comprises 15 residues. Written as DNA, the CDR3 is TGTGCCAGCAGCCCGGACAGTCGATTTGCTGCTGAAGCTTTCTTT. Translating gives CASSPDSRFAAEAFF.

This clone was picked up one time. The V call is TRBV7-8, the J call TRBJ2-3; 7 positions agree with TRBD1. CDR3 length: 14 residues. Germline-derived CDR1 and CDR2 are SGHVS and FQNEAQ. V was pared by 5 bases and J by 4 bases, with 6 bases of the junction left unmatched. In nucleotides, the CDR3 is TGTGCCAGCAGCATCAACAGGGGCGCAGATACGCAGTATTTT. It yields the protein CASSINRGADTQYF.

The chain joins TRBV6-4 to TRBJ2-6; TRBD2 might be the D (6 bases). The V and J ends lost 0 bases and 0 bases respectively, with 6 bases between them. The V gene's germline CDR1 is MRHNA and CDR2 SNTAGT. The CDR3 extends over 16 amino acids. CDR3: CASSDSAGSGANVLTF. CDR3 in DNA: TGTGCCAGCAGTGACTCAGCGGGCTCTGGGGCCAACGTCCTGACTTTC.

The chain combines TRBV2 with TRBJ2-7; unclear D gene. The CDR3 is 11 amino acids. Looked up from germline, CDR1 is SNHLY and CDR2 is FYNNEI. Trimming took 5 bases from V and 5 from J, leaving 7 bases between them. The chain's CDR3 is CASSTKDEQYF. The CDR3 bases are TGTGCCAGCAGTACGAAGGACGAGCAGTACTTC.

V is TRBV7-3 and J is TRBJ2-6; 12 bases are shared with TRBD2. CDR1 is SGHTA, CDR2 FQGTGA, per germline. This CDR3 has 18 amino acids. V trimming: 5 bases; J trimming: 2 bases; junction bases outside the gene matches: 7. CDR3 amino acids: CASSPTSGGIPGANVLTF. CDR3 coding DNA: TGTGCCAGCAGCCCCACTAGCGGGGGGATCCCTGGGGCCAACGTCCTGACTTTC.

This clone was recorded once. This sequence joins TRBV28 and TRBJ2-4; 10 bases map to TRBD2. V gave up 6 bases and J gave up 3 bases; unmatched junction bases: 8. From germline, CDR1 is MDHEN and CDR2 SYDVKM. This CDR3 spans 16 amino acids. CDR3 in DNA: TGTGCCAGCAGCTCCGGGACTAGCGTTGTCAAAAACATTCAGTACTTC. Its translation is CASSSGTSVVKNIQYF.

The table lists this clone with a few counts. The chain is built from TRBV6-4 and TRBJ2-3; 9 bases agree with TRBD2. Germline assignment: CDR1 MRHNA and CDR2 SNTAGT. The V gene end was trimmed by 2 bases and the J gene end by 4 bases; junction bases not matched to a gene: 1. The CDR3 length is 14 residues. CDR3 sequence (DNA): TGTGCCAGCAGTGACGCGGGGGGGCCAGATACGCAGTATTTT. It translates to CASSDAGGPDTQYF.

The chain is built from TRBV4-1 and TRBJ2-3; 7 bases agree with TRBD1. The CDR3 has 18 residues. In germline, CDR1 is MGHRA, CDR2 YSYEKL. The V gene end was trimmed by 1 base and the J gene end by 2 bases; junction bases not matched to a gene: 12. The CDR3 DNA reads TGCGCCAGCAGCCAAGGACGGGTCCGAGGGGGCCTCACAGATACGCAGTATTTT. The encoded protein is CASSQGRVRGGLTDTQYF.

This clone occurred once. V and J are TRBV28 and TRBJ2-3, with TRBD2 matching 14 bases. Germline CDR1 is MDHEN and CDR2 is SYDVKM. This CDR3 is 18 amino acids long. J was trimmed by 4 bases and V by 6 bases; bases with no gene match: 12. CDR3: CASRRPGLAGGRADTQYF. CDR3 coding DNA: TGTGCCAGCAGGCGCCCTGGACTAGCGGGAGGTAGGGCAGATACGCAGTATTTT.

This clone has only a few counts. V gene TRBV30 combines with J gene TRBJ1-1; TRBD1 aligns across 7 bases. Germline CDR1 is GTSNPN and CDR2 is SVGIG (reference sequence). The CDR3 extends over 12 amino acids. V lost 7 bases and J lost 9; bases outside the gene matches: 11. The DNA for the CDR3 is TGTGCCTTTGACAGGGATATGTCGCAAGCTTTCTTT. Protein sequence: CAFDRDMSQAFF.

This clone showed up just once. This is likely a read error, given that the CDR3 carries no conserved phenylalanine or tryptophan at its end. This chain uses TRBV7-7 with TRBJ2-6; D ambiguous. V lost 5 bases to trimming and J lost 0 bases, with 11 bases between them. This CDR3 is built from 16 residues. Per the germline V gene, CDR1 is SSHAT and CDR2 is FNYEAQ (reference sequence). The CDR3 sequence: CASSNLKFSGANVLTS. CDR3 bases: TGTGCCAGCAGCAACCTGAAATTCTCTGGGGCCAACGTCCTGACTTCC.

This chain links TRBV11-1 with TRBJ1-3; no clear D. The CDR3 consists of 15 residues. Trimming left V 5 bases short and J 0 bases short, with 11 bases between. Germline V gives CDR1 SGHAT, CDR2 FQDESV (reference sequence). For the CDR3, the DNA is TGTGCCAGCAGCGGAGAAGACTTCTCTGGAAACACCATATATTTT. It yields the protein CASSGEDFSGNTIYF.

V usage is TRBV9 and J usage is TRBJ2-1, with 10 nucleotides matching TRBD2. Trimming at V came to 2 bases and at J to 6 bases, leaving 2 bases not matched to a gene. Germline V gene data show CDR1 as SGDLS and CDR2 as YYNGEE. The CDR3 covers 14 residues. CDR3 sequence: CASSVGLAVNEQFF. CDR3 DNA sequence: TGTGCCAGCAGCGTCGGACTAGCGGTCAATGAGCAGTTCTTC.

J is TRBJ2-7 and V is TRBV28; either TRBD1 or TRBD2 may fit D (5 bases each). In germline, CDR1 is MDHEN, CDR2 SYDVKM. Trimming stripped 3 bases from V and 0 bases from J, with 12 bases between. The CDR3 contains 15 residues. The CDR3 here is CASSFSQGPSYEQYF. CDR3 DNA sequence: TGTGCCAGCAGTTTCTCTCAGGGACCCTCCTACGAGCAGTACTTC.

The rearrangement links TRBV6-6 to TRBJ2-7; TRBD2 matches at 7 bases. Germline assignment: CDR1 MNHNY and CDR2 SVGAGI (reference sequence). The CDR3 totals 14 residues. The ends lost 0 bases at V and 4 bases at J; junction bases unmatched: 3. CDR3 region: CASSYSASGYEQYF. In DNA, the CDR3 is TGTGCCAGCAGTTACTCGGCTAGCGGTTACGAGCAGTACTTC.

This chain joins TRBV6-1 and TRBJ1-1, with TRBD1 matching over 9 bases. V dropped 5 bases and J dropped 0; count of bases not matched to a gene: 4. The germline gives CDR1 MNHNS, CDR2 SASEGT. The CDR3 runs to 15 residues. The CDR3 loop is CASSWGTGMNTEAFF. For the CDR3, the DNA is TGTGCCAGCAGTTGGGGGACAGGGATGAACACTGAAGCTTTCTTT.

The chain's CDR3 is CASSLGAGWEQYF. CDR3 coding DNA: TGTGCCAGCAGCTTAGGTGCAGGTTGGGAGCAGTACTTC. V usage is TRBV7-2 and J usage is TRBJ2-7; D gene ambiguous. Trimming removed 1 base from V and 7 bases from J, with 11 bases in between. CDR1 is SGHTA, CDR2 FQGNSA, per germline. The CDR3 is made up of 13 amino acids. The full variable domain, rest sourced from reference TRBV7-2 and TRBJ2-7, is GAGVSQSPSNKVTEKGKDVELRCDPISGHTALYWYRQSLGQGLEFLIYFQGNSAPDKSGLPSDRFSAERTGGSVSTLTIQRTQQEDSAVYLCASSLGAGWEQYFGPGTRLTVT.

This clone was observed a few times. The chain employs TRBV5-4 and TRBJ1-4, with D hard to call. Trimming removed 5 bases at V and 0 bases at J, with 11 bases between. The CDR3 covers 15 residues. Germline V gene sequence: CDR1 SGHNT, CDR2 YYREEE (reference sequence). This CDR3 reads CASREIGATNEKLFF. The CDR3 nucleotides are TGTGCCAGCAGGGAAATCGGAGCAACTAATGAAAAACTGTTTTTT.